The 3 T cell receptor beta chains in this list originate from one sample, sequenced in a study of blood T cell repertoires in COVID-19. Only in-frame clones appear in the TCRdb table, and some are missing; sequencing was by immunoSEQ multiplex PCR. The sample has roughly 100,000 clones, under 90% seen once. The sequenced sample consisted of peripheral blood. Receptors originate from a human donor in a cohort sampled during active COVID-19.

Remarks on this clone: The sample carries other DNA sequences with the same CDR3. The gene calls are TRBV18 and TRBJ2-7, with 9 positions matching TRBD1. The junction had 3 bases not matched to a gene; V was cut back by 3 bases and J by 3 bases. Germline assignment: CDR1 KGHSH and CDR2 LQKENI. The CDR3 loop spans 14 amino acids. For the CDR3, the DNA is TGTGCCAGCTCACCGGGGACAGGGAGCTACGAGCAGTACTTC. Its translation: CASSPGTGSYEQYF.

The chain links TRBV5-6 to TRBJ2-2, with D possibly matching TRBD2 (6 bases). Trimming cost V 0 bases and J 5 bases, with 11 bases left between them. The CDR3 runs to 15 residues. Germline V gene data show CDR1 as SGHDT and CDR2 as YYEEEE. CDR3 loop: CASSLGLGSTGELFF. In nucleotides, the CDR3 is TGTGCCAGCAGCTTGGGACTAGGTAGTACCGGGGAGCTGTTTTTT.

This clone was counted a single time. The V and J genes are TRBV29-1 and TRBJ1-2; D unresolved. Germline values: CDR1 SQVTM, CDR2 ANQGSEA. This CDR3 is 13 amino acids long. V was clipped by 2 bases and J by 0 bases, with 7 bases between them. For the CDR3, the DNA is TGCAGCGTTGAAATCGTAGCTAACTATGGCTACACCTTC. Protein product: CSVEIVANYGYTF. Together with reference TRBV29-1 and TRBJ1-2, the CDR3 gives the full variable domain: SAVISQKPSRDICQRGTSLTIQCQVDSQVTMMFWYRQQPGQSLTLIATANQGSEATYESGFVIDKFPISRPNLTFSTLTVSNMSPEDSSIYLCSVEIVANYGYTFGSGTRLTVV.